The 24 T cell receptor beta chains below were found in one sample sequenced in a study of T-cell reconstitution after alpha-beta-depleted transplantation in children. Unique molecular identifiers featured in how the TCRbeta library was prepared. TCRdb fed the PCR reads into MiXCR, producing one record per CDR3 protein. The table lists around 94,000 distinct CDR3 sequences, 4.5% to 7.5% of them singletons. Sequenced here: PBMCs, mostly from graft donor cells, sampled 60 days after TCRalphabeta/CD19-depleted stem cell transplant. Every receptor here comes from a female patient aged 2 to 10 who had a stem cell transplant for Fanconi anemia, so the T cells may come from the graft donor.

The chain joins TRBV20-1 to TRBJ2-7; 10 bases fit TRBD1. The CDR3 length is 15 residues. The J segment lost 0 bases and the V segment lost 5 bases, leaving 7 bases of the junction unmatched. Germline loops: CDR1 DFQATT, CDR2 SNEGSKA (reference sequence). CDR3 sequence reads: CSALPDRGLSYEQYF. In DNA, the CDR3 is TGCAGTGCTCTACCCGACAGGGGGCTCTCCTACGAGCAGTACTTC.

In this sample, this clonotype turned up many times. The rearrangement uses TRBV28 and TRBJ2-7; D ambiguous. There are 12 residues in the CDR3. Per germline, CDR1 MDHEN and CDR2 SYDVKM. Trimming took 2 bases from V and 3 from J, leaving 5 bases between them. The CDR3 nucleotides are TGTGCCAGCAGTTTAACCCGCTACGAGCAGTACTTC. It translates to CASSLTRYEQYF.

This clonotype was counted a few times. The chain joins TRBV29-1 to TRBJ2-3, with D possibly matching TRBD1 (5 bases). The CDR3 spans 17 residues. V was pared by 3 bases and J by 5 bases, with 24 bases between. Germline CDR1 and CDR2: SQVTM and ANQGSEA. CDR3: CSVDLVLFSGSGDTQYF. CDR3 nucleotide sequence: TGCAGCGTTGATTTGGTATTGTTTTCAGGGTCAGGAGATACGCAGTATTTT.

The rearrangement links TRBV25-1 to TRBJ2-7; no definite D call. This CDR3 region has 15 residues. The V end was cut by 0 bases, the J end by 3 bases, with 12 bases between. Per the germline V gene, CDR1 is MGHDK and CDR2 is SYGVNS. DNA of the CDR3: TGTGCCAGCAGTGAATATATTCAAGGGAACTACGAGCAGTACTTC. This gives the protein CASSEYIQGNYEQYF.

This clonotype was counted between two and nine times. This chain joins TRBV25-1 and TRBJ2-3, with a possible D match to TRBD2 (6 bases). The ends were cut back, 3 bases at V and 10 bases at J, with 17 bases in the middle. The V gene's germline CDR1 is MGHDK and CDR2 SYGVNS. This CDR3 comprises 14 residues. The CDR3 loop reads CASSDGTGWGAQYF. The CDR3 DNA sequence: TGTGCCAGCAGTGACGGAACAGGTTGGGGGGCGCAGTATTTT.

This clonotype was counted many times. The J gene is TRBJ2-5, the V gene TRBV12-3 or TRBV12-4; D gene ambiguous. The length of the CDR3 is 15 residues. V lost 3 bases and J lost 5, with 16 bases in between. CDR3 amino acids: CASSLVARGTETQYF. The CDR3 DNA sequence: TGTGCCAGCAGTTTGGTGGCGAGAGGTACGGAGACCCAGTACTTC.

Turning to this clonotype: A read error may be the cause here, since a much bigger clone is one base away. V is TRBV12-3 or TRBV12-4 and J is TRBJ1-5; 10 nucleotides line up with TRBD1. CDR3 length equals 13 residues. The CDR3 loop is CASRDRGNQTQHF. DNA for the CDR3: TGTGCCTCCCGGGACAGGGGAAATCAGACCCAGCATTTT.

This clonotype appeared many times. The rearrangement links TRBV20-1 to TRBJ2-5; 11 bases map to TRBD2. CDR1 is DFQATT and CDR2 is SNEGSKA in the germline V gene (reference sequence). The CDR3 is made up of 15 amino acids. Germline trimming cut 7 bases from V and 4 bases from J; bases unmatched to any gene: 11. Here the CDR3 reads CSGDRLAGSVETQYF. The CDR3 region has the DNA TGCAGTGGGGATCGACTAGCGGGGTCTGTAGAGACCCAGTACTTC.

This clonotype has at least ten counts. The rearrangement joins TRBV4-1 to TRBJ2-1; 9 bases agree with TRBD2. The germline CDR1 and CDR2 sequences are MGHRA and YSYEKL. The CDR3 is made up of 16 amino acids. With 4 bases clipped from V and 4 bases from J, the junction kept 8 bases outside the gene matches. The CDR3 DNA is TGCGCCAGCAGCCCAGAAGGACTAGCGCCTTACAATGAGCAGTTCTTC. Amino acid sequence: CASSPEGLAPYNEQFF.

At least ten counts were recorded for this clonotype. For the CDR3, the DNA is TGTGCCAGCAGTTTATACAGGGCCTACGAGCAGTACTTC. Amino acids: CASSLYRAYEQYF. The chain combines TRBV28 with TRBJ2-7, with D perhaps matching TRBD1 (6 bases). This CDR3 region has 13 residues. With 1 base removed from V and 2 bases from J, the gap between germline ends came to 6 bases. Germline-derived CDR1 and CDR2 are MDHEN and SYDVKM.

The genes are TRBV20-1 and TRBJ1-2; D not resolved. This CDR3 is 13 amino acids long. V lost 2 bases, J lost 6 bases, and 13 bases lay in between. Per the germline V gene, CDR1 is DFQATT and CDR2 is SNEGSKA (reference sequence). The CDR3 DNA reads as TGCAGTGCTAGACTCTTGGGTTCCAATGGCTACACCTTC. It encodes CSARLLGSNGYTF.

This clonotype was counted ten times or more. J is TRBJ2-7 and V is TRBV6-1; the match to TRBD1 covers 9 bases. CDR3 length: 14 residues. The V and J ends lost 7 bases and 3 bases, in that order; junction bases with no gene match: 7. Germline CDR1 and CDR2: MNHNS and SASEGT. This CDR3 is CASTFWTGVYEQYF. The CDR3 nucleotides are TGTGCCAGCACCTTTTGGACAGGGGTCTACGAGCAGTACTTC.

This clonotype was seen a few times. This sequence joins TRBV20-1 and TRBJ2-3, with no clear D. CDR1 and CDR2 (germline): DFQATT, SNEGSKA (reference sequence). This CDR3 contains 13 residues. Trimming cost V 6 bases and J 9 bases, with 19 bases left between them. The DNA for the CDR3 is TGCAGTGCCCCCCCGCGACCCCGAGGCACGCAGTATTTT. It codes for CSAPPRPRGTQYF.

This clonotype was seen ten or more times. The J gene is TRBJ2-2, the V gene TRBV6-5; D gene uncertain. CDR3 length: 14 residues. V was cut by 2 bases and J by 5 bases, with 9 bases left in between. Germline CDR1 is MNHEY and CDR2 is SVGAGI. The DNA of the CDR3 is TGTGCCAGCAGTTACCGGTCCTTTACCGGGGAGCTGTTTTTT. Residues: CASSYRSFTGELFF.

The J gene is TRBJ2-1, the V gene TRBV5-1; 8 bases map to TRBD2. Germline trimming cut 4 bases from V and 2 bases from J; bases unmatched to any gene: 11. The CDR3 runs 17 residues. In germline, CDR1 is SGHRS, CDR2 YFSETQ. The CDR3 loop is CASSPPTSGVTYNEQFF. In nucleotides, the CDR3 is TGCGCCAGCAGCCCCCCTACTAGCGGAGTTACCTACAATGAGCAGTTCTTC.

The CDR3 DNA reads TGTGCCAGCAGCTCAGGGGGATTTGGTATTTTGGGAGATACGCAGTATTTT. It codes for CASSSGGFGILGDTQYF. The rearrangement uses TRBV5-6 and TRBJ2-3; 7 nucleotides agree with TRBD1. CDR3 length: 17 amino acids. The junction had 15 bases not matched to a gene; V was cut back by 3 bases and J by 5 bases. Germline V CDR1 and CDR2: SGHDT, YYEEEE. The variable domain in full, with the rest retrieved from reference TRBV5-6 and TRBJ2-3, is DAGVTQSPTHLIKTRGQQVTLRCSPKSGHDTVSWYQQALGQGPQFIFQYYEEEERQRGNFPDRFSGHQFPNYSSELNVNALLLGDSALYLCASSSGGFGILGDTQYFGPGTRLTVL.

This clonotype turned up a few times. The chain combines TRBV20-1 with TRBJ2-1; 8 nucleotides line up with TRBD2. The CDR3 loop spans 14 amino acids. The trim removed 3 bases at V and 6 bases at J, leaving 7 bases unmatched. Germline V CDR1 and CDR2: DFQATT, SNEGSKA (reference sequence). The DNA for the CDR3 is TGCAGTGCTAGTAGCCCCGGGGGGGTCAATGAGCAGTTCTTC. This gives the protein CSASSPGGVNEQFF.

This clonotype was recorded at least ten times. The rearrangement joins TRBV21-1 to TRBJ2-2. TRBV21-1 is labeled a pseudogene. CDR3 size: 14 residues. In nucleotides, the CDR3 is TGTGCCAGCAGGAAATCCGAAAACACCGGGGAGCTGTTTTTT. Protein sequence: CASRKSENTGELFF.

Here the CDR3 DNA reads TGCGCCAGCAGCTTGGACCCGTTTGGCAATCAGCCCCAGCATTTT. Translation gives CASSLDPFGNQPQHF. The genes are TRBV5-1 and TRBJ1-5; D gene uncertain. The CDR3 runs to 15 residues. The V end lost 0 bases, the J end lost 2 bases, and 9 bases lay between the germline ends. Germline CDR1 and CDR2: SGHRS and YFSETQ.

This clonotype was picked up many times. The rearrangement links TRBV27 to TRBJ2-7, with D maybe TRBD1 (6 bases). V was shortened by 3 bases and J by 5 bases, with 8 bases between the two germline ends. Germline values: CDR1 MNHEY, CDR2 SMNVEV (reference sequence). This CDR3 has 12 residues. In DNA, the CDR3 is TGTGCCAGCAGTTTTCAGGGGAACGAGCAGTACTTC. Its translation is CASSFQGNEQYF.

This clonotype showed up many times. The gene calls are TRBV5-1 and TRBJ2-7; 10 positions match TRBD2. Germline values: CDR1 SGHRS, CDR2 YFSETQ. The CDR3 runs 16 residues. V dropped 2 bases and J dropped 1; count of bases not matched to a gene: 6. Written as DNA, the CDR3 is TGCGCCAGCAGCTTCTACGAGACTAGCGGGTCCTACGAGCAGTACTTC. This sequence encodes CASSFYETSGSYEQYF.

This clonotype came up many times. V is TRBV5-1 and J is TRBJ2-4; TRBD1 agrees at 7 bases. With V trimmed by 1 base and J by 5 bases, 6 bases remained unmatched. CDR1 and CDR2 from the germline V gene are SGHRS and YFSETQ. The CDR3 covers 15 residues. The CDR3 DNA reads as TGCGCCAGCAGCTTGACCCTTACAGGGGAAAACATTCAGTACTTC. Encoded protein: CASSLTLTGENIQYF.

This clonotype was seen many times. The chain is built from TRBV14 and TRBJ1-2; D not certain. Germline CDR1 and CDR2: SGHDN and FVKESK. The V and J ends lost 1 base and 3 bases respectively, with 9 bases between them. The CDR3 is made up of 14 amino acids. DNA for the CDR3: TGTGCCAGCAGCCAAGGAGCACTGCACTATGGCTACACCTTC. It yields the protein CASSQGALHYGYTF.

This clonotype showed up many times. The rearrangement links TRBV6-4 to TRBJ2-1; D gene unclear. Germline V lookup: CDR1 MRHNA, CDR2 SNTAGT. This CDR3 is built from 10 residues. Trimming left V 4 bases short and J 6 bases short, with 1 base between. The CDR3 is CASSVNEQFF. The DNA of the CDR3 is TGTGCCAGCAGTGTCAATGAGCAGTTCTTC.